The 3 T cell receptor beta chains below all came from one sample that was sequenced in a study of metastatic and nonmetastatic thyroid tumors. Using MiXCR, TCRdb reanalyzed the PCR reads. The sample records under 35,000 clones, around 15% being singletons. Thyroid surgery had not been preceded by any treatment in any patient. Sequencing was carried out using blood. All receptors come from a female donor with papillary thyroid cancer or a benign thyroid nodule (not recorded which). Some clones in this sample may be carry-over from other donors' samples.

This clone has a count of ten or more. The CDR3 sequence is CASSLYPSGQGIYEQYF. The DNA for the CDR3 is TGTGCCAGCAGCTTGTATCCCAGTGGACAGGGGATCTACGAGCAGTACTTC. This chain joins TRBV5-5 and TRBJ2-7; TRBD1 matches at 9 bases. The germline gives CDR1 SGHKS, CDR2 YYEKEE (reference sequence). V shed 1 base, J shed 3 bases, and the junction held 11 bases outside the gene matches. The CDR3 spans 17 residues.

This chain connects TRBV20-1 to TRBJ2-1; 8 positions match TRBD2. The V and J ends lost 5 bases and 7 bases, in that order; junction bases with no gene match: 7. Germline assignment: CDR1 DFQATT and CDR2 SNEGSKA (reference sequence). This CDR3 has 13 residues. For the CDR3, the DNA is TGCAGTGCTGGCGGGAGGTCAGTGAATGAGCAGTTCTTC. This sequence encodes CSAGGRSVNEQFF.

The genes are TRBV11-3 and TRBJ2-7; D not certain. V was clipped by 5 bases and J by 4 bases, with 9 bases between them. This CDR3 is built from 12 residues. Germline V gene lookup returns CDR1 SGHNT and CDR2 YENEEA. The CDR3 sequence: CASSGRNYEQYF. CDR3 nucleotides: TGTGCCAGCAGCGGCAGGAATTACGAGCAGTACTTC.